This T cell receptor (beta chain) was identified in a study of T cells after yellow fever vaccination. Per the germline V gene, CDR1 is LNHDA and CDR2 is SQIVND (reference sequence). This CDR3 has 15 residues. V lost 2 bases to trimming and J lost 3 bases, with 10 bases between them. Using its own MiXCR run on the 5' RACE reads, TCRdb lists one record per CDR3 protein. The sample carries approximately 340,000 distinct CDR3 sequences, 8% to 10% recorded once. The chain combines TRBV19 with TRBJ2-2, with D possibly matching TRBD1 (6 bases). The sequencing used PBMCs, collected on the day of the first yellow fever vaccination. The TCR was taken from a man younger than 30 who received the YFV17D yellow fever vaccine. The CDR3 spells CASSILQGDTGELFF. Written as DNA, the CDR3 is TGTGCCAGTAGTATACTACAGGGCGACACCGGGGAGCTGTTTTTT.